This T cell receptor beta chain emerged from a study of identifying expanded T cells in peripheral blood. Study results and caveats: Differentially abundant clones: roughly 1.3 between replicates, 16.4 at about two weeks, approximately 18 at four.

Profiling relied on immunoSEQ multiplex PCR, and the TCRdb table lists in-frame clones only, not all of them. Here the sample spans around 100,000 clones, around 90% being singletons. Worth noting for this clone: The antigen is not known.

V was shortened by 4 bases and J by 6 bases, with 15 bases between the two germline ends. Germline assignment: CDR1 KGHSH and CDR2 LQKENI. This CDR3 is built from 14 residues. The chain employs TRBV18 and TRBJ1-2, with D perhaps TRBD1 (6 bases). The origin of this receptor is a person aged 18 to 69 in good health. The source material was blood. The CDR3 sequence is CASSLRLEGDGYTF. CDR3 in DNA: TGTGCCAGCTCACTCCGGCTGGAGGGGGATGGCTACACCTTC.